This T cell receptor beta chain was recovered during a study of molecular identifiers for immune sequencing clone quantification. The wider study: Replicates involved a five-way split of RNA from roughly 18,000 or 92,000 naive CD8 cells, with sequencing of four.

Preparation of the bulk TCR libraries relied on previously described methods and listed TCR primers. A single record per CDR3 protein comes from TCRdb applying MiXCR to the PCR reads. The sample includes about 500,000 distinct CDR3 sequences, 25% of them seen just once. Naive CD8 T cells were sorted as CD8+CD4-CCR7+CD45RA+. CDR1 is KGHDR and CDR2 is SFDVKD in the germline V gene. CDR3 length: 16 amino acids. V dropped 5 bases and J dropped 6; count of bases not matched to a gene: 7. Study conclusions and caveats: Clones above 20 RNA copies contained over 99% of effector molecules but under 1% of naive ones.

Many counts were recorded for this clonotype. Its antigen is unknown. Sample: naive CD8+ T cells from blood, with Jurkat cell RNA spiked in. Subset specified: FACS-sorted CD8+CD4-CCR7+CD45RA+ naive T cells. The V and J genes are TRBV24-1 and TRBJ2-2, with 11 bases fitting TRBD2. The source is a human donor in good health. Some libraries in this study had Jurkat cell RNA spiked in. The CDR3 here is CATSVFTSGSAGELFF. Written as DNA, the CDR3 is TGTGCCACCAGTGTTTTTACTAGCGGGAGCGCCGGGGAGCTGTTTTTT.